What follows are 8 T cell receptor beta chains derived from one specimen sequenced in a study of CD8+ T cells in alopecia areata. Extracted RNA was reverse transcribed into cDNA, the sequencing template. Sequenced by immunoSEQ multiplex PCR; TCRdb stores in-frame clones only, minus some. The sample consists of some 200,000 clones, 40% to 55% of them appearing once. The treatment: oral pan-JAK inhibitor, 5-10 mg twice daily. The material was CD4+ T cells sorted from blood, obtained around week 36, from a patient treated with tofacitinib. The receptors stem from a human donor with alopecia areata.

The chain joins TRBV7-2 to TRBJ2-5; 7 bases fit TRBD2. V was pared by 2 bases and J by 4 bases, with 7 bases of the junction left unmatched. Germline CDR1 reads SGHTA; CDR2 reads FQGNSA. The CDR3 is 15 amino acids. CDR3 amino acids: CASSLNGEGGETQYF. DNA of the CDR3: TGTGCCAGCAGCTTAAACGGGGAGGGAGGAGAGACCCAGTACTTC.

Only a few counts were recorded for this clone. The chain employs TRBV9 and TRBJ2-1; TRBD2 is a possible D gene (6 bases). V was shortened by 0 bases and J by 5 bases, with 15 bases between the two germline ends. This CDR3 is 16 amino acids long. CDR1 is SGDLS and CDR2 is YYNGEE in the germline V gene. The CDR3 DNA sequence: TGTGCCAGCAGCGTAGGGGCTAGCGAGTACCACAATGAGCAGTTCTTC. It translates to CASSVGASEYHNEQFF.

This sequence joins TRBV30 and TRBJ1-2, with D unclear. The V gene lost 4 bases and the J gene lost 0 bases, with 3 bases spanning the gap. Germline V gene data show CDR1 as GTSNPN and CDR2 as SVGIG (reference sequence). This CDR3 is 11 amino acids long. The CDR3 protein is CAWTSNYGYTF. The CDR3 DNA is TGTGCCTGGACATCTAACTATGGCTACACCTTC.

The gene calls are TRBV29-1 and TRBJ1-2, with D perhaps matching TRBD1 (5 bases). V lost 6 bases and J lost 1, with 9 bases in between. The CDR3 loop spans 12 amino acids. Germline V gene lookup returns CDR1 SQVTM and CDR2 ANQGSEA. CDR3 region: CSVVQVNYGYTF. The DNA for the CDR3 is TGCAGCGTGGTACAGGTTAACTATGGCTACACCTTC.

The CDR3 reads CASTSGQNTDTQYF. CDR3 DNA sequence: TGTGCCAGCACCTCCGGGCAGAACACAGATACGCAGTATTTT. The J gene is TRBJ2-3, the V gene TRBV2, with unresolved D. CDR1 is SNHLY, CDR2 FYNNEI, per germline. V lost 7 bases and J lost 2, with 13 bases in between. The length of the CDR3 is 14 residues.

This rearrangement joins TRBV27 to TRBJ1-2, with a possible D match to TRBD1 (6 bases). V shed 6 bases and J shed 2 bases, with 16 bases lying between them. This CDR3 has 15 amino acids. The germline gives CDR1 MNHEY, CDR2 SMNVEV (reference sequence). The CDR3 loop is CASRQETGRNYGYTF. The DNA for the CDR3 is TGTGCCAGCAGGCAAGAGACAGGACGGAACTATGGCTACACCTTC.

This chain uses TRBV2 with TRBJ1-2, with D unclear. Germline CDR1 SNHLY, CDR2 FYNNEI. This CDR3 is built from 15 residues. Trimming took 3 bases from V and 7 from J, leaving 18 bases between them. This CDR3 is CASSERLPRVTGYTF. Written as DNA, the CDR3 is TGTGCCAGCAGTGAGAGACTCCCTAGAGTCACTGGCTACACCTTC.

The gene calls are TRBV18 and TRBJ1-2; TRBD1 matches at 7 bases. With V trimmed by 4 bases and J by 8 bases, 10 bases remained unmatched. The CDR3 consists of 14 residues. CDR1 is KGHSH and CDR2 is LQKENI in the germline V gene. The CDR3 DNA sequence: TGTGCCAGCTCACACCCGGGACAGTCTCGAGGCTACACCTTC. It is translated as CASSHPGQSRGYTF.